A single T cell receptor (beta chain) is shown here with its context. Sequenced by immunoSEQ multiplex PCR; TCRdb stores in-frame clones only, minus some. Of hundreds of thousands of clones in the sample, 86% were seen once. Cohort placement rested on clinical history that participants reported themselves. Cohort 3 donors counted as recovered after two negative PCRs, clearance, or resolved symptoms. These data come from a study of blood T cell repertoires in COVID-19. Study-wide background: The study drew acute and convalescent COVID-19 samples from the United States, Italy and Spain. The analysed material was cDNA or gDNA that came from T cells, B-cell-depleted T cells, or PBMCs.

V dropped 4 bases and J dropped 0; count of bases not matched to a gene: 4. The CDR3 has 16 amino acids. Germline V lookup: CDR1 MDHEN, CDR2 SYDVKM. This TCR derives from a woman in her forties or fifties who had recovered from COVID-19. This chain joins TRBV28 and TRBJ1-1; TRBD1 agrees at 11 bases. The sample comprised PBMCs or T cells enriched from blood (not recorded which). CDR3 sequence: CASSSGQGAVNTEAFF. The CDR3 coding sequence is TGTGCCAGCAGTTCCGGACAGGGGGCCGTGAACACTGAAGCTTTCTTT.